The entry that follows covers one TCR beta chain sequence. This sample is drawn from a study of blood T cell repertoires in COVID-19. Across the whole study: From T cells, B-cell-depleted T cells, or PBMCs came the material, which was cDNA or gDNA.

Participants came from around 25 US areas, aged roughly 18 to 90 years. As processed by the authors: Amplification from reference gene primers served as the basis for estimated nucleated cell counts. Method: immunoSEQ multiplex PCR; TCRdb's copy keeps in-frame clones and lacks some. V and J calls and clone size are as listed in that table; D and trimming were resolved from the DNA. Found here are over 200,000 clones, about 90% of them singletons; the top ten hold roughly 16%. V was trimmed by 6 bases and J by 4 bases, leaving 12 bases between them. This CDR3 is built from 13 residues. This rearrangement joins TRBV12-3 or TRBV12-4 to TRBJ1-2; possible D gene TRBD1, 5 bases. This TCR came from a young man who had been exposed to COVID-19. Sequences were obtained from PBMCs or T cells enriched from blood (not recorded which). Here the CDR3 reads CASSPGHAYGYTF. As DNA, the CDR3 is TGTGCCAGCAGCCCCGGACATGCCTATGGCTACACCTTC.